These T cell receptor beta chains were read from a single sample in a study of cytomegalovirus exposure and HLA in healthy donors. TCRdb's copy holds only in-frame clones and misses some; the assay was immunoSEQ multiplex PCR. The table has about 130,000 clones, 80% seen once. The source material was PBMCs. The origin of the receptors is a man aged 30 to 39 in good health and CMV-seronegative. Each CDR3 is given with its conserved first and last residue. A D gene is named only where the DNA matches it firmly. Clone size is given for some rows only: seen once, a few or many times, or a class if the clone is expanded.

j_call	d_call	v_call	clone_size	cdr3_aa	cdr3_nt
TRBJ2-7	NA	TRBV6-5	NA	CASSPGYGYEQYF	TGTGCCAGCAGTCCCGGGTACGGCTACGAGCAGTACTTC
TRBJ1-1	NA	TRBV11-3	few	CASSLGGHLNTEAFF	TGTGCCAGCAGCTTAGGGGGACATCTGAACACTGAAGCTTTCTTT
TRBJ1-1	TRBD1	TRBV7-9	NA	CASSLTGQGAFSPAFF	TGTGCCAGCAGCCTCACAGGACAGGGGGCTTTTTCCCCCGCTTTCTTT
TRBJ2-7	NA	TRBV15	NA	CATSRDEGGFPHEQYF	TGTGCCACCAGCAGAGACGAGGGCGGGTTCCCCCACGAGCAGTACTTC
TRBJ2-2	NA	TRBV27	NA	CASSPRNRATGELFF	TGTGCCAGCAGCCCCCGTAACAGGGCAACCGGGGAGCTGTTTTTT
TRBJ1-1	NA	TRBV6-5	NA	CASRGYIGTEAFF	TGTGCCAGCCGGGGATATATAGGCACTGAAGCTTTCTTT
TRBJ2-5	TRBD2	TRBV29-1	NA	CSARGLAGAETQYF	TGCAGCGCGCGGGGCCTAGCGGGAGCAGAGACCCAGTACTTC
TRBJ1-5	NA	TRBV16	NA	CASSNNPGRNQPQHF	TGTGCCAGCAGCAACAATCCAGGCCGCAATCAGCCCCAGCATTTT
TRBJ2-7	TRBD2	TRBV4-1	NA	CASSQEISGYAAGEQYF	TGCGCCAGCAGCCAAGAAATTAGCGGGTATGCAGCTGGGGAGCAGTACTTC
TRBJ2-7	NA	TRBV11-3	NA	CASSPGWYEQYF	TGTGCCAGCAGCCCCGGTTGGTACGAGCAGTACTTC
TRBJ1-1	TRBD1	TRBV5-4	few	CASSSRTGNTEAFF	TGTGCCAGCAGCTCCCGGACAGGGAACACTGAAGCTTTCTTT
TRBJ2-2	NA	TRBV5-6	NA	CASSPWTAYTGELFF	TGTGCCAGCAGCCCTTGGACAGCGTACACCGGGGAGCTGTTTTTT
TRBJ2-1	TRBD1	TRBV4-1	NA	CASSLGQGNNEQFF	TGCGCCAGCAGCCTGGGACAGGGGAACAATGAGCAGTTCTTC
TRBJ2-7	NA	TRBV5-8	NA	CASTRWGEGEQYF	TGTGCCAGCACCCGGTGGGGGGAAGGGGAGCAGTACTTC
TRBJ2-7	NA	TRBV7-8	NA	CASSLEAGQTYEQYF	TGTGCCAGCAGCTTAGAGGCCGGACAGACCTACGAGCAGTACTTC
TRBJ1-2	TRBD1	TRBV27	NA	CASRTGTGGFLDGYTF	TGTGCCAGCAGGACCGGGACAGGGGGTTTTCTTGATGGCTACACCTTC
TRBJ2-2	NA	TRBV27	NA	CASREVTGELFF	TGTGCCAGCAGAGAGGTTACCGGGGAGCTGTTTTTT
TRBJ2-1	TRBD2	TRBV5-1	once	CASSLLAGANEQFF	TGCGCCAGCAGCTTGCTAGCGGGAGCCAATGAGCAGTTCTTC
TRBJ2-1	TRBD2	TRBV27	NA	CASSPLAGDGEQFF	TGTGCCAGCAGCCCCCTAGCGGGAGATGGTGAGCAGTTCTTC
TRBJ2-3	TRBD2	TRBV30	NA	CAWRTGLATRTDTQYF	TGTGCCTGGAGGACAGGACTAGCGACCCGCACAGATACGCAGTATTTT
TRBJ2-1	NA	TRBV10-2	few	CASSDEGRQGNEQFF	TGCGCCAGCAGTGATGAAGGACGGCAGGGCAATGAGCAGTTCTTC
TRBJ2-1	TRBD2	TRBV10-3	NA	CATLGLAAYNEQFF	TGTGCCACGTTGGGACTAGCGGCTTACAATGAGCAGTTCTTC
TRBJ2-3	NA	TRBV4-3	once	CASSQDGTPRDTQYF	TGCGCCAGCAGCCAAGATGGGACTCCCCGAGATACGCAGTATTTT
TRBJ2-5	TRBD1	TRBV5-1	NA	CASSSGTVQETQYF	TGCGCCAGCAGCTCGGGGACAGTACAAGAGACCCAGTACTTC
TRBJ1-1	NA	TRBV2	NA	CASETENTEAFF	TGTGCCAGCGAGACAGAGAACACTGAAGCTTTCTTT
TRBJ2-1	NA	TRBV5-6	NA	CASSWGLWQGFYNEQFF	TGTGCCAGCAGCTGGGGTCTGTGGCAGGGGTTCTACAATGAGCAGTTCTTC
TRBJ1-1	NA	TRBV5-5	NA	CASSLASTVNTEAFF	TGTGCCAGCAGCTTGGCCAGCACAGTGAACACTGAAGCTTTCTTT
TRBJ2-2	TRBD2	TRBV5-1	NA	CASSFLAGGTGELFF	TGCGCCAGCAGCTTTCTAGCGGGAGGCACCGGGGAGCTGTTTTTT
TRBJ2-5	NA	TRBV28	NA	CASSSSQGGRETQYF	TGTGCCAGCAGTTCCTCCCAGGGGGGCCGAGAGACCCAGTACTTC
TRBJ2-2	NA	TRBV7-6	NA	CASSLSGVAWGPGELFF	TGTGCCAGCAGCTTATCCGGGGTCGCCTGGGGTCCCGGGGAGCTGTTTTTT
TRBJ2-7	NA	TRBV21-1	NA	CASSSNIQGFHEQYF	TGTGCCAGCAGCAGCAATATACAGGGTTTTCACGAGCAGTACTTC
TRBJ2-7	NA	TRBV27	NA	CASSPTRGLDEQYF	TGTGCCAGCAGCCCGACTAGGGGCCTGGACGAGCAGTACTTC
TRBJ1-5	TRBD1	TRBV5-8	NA	CASSLGTGSLQPQHF	TGTGCCAGCAGCTTGGGGACAGGGTCGCTTCAGCCCCAGCATTTT
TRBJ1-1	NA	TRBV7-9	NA	CASSPSSGTEAFF	TGTGCCAGCAGCCCTTCTTCGGGCACTGAAGCTTTCTTT
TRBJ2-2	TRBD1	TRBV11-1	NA	CASSLDRGTGELFF	TGTGCCAGCAGCTTAGACAGGGGAACCGGGGAGCTGTTTTTT
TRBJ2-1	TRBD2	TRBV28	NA	CASSLPTGTSGYNEQFF	TGTGCCAGCAGTCTTCCGACCGGGACTAGCGGATACAATGAGCAGTTCTTC
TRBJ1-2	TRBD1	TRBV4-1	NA	CASSQVTGANYGYTF	TGCGCCAGCAGCCAAGTGACAGGGGCTAACTATGGCTACACCTTC
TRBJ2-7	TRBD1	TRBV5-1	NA	CASSLEGGLSSYEQYF	TGCGCCAGCAGCTTGGAAGGGGGCCTAAGCTCCTACGAGCAGTACTTC
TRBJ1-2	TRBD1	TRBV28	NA	CASSSPGTGNYGYTF	TGTGCCAGCAGTTCTCCCGGGACAGGGAACTATGGCTACACCTTC
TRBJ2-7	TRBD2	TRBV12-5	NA	CASGLGPSGRAYEQYF	TGTGCTAGTGGTTTGGGTCCTAGCGGGAGGGCCTACGAGCAGTACTTC
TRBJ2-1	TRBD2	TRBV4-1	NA	CASSQETSVVNEQFF	TGCGCCAGCAGCCAAGAAACTAGCGTAGTCAATGAGCAGTTCTTC
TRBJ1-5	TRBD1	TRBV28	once	CASSPDRDGEQPQNF	TGTGCCAGCAGCCCGGACAGGGATGGTGAACAGCCCCAGAATTTT
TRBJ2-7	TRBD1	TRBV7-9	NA	CASSLGTVGYEQYF	TGTGCCAGCAGCTTGGGGACAGTGGGCTACGAGCAGTACTTC
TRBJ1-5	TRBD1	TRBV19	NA	CASSPQVTGGASNQPQHF	TGTGCCAGTAGTCCGCAGGTCACAGGGGGCGCGAGCAATCAGCCCCAGCATTTT
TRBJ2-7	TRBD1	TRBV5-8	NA	CADQYGQGSHEQYF	TGTGCCGACCAATACGGACAGGGTTCCCACGAGCAGTACTTC
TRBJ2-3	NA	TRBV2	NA	CAVQATTDTDTQYF	TGTGCCGTCCAGGCAACCACGGACACAGATACGCAGTATTTT
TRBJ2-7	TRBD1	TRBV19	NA	CASSIIAGGEQYF	TGTGCCAGTAGTATAATTGCAGGGGGCGAGCAGTACTTC
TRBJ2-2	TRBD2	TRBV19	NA	CASSQGGRATGELFF	TGTGCCAGTAGTCAGGGCGGGAGGGCCACCGGGGAGCTGTTTTTT
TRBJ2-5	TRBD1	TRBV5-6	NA	CASSLGQVQETQYF	TGTGCCAGCAGCCTAGGACAGGTCCAAGAGACCCAGTACTTC
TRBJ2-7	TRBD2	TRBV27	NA	CASSRWLADNYEQYF	TGTGCCAGCAGTAGATGGCTAGCGGATAACTACGAGCAGTACTTC
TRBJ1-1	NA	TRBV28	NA	CASSLSPGGLVNTEAFF	TGTGCCAGCAGTTTATCTCCGGGGGGTCTGGTGAACACTGAAGCTTTCTTT
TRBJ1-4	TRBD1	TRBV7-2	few	CASSVTGADNEKLFF	TGTGCCAGCAGCGTTACAGGGGCTGATAATGAAAAACTGTTTTTT
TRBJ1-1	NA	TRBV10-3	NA	CAISPAGMNTEAFF	TGTGCCATCAGCCCTGCAGGGATGAACACTGAAGCTTTCTTT
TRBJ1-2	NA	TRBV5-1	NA	CASSIDSALIYGYTF	TGCGCCAGCAGCATTGACAGCGCTCTTATCTATGGCTACACCTTC
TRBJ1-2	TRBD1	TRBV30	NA	CAWTPGQGAWGYTF	TGTGCCTGGACTCCGGGACAGGGGGCTTGGGGCTACACCTTC
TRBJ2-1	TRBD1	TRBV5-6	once	CASSLGQIHEQFF	TGTGCCAGCAGCCTGGGACAGATCCATGAGCAGTTCTTC
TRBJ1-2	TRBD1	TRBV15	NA	CATSINRQGARFYGYTF	TGTGCCACCAGCATAAATAGACAGGGGGCTCGTTTCTATGGCTACACCTTC
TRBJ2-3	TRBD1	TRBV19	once	CASSTGQATDTQYF	TGTGCCAGTAGTACAGGACAGGCTACAGATACGCAGTATTTT
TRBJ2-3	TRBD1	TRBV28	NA	CASSETGTGNTQYF	TGTGCCAGCAGCGAAACCGGGACAGGTAATACGCAGTATTTT